This T cell receptor beta chain was captured by sequencing in a study of identical twins. Whole-study findings and limits: Beta clonotypes that were abundant in cord blood contained fewer insertions, a pattern absent from memory repertoires. Partly confounded zero-insertion analyses could result from invariant MAIT and iNKT cells. These conclusions were based on statistical analysis (cross-sectional, not following the same donors).

No donor was unhealthy or non-Caucasian. This CDR3 comprises 13 residues. Turning to this clonotype: The antigen is not known. One junction end disagrees with the germline gene, perhaps due to a read error.

TCRdb called the 5' RACE reads again in MiXCR, with one record for every CDR3 protein. The data contain 1.5 million to 2 million distinct CDR3 sequences, more than 30% of them seen just once; the ten biggest clones take up about 0.3%. The specimen sequenced was cord blood. The TCR sequence derives from a newborn girl in good health. The chain is built from TRBV12-3 or TRBV12-4 and TRBJ1-5; TRBD1 is a possible D gene (6 bases). CDR3 region: CTSSAQGSQPQHF. CDR3 sequence (DNA): TGTACCAGCAGTGCCCAGGGGAGTCAGCCCCAGCATTTT.